The rows below give T cell receptor beta chains drawn from one sample of a study of T-cell reconstitution after alpha-beta-depleted transplantation in children. TCRdb itself ran the PCR reads through MiXCR, one entry per CDR3 protein. The data show about a million distinct CDR3 sequences, with 25% to 30% seen just once and over 25% held by the top ten. The starting material was PBMCs, mostly from graft donor cells, obtained 360 days after TCRalphabeta/CD19-depleted stem cell transplant. The origin of the receptors is a boy under two years old who had a stem cell transplant for SCID, so the T cells may come from the graft donor. Each CDR3 is given without its conserved first and last residue. Part of the rows lack a size; the others show once, few, many or a class for expanded clones.

TRBJ1-4 | TRBV20-1 | NA | SAPDGATNEKLF
TRBJ2-3 | TRBV20-1 | NA | SAIPGTGAADTQY
TRBJ1-6 | TRBV6-2/TRBV6-3 | NA | ASSLQGARFSPLH
TRBJ2-1 | TRBV20-1 | NA | SVVGTYNEQF
TRBJ1-2 | TRBV12-3/TRBV12-4 | NA | ASSFYQGSIYGYT
TRBJ1-5 | TRBV5-1 | few | ASSSNGGSNQPQH
TRBJ2-1 | TRBV4-2 | few | ASSPQLAGGDSSYNEQF
TRBJ2-5 | TRBV6-4 | few | ASRKGSKEYQETQY
TRBJ2-7 | TRBV7-9 | NA | ASSSISEQY
TRBJ2-1 | TRBV28 | few | ASSEGEREQF
TRBJ2-7 | TRBV12-3/TRBV12-4 | many | ASSLRSYEQY
TRBJ2-4 | TRBV20-1 | NA | SASAKNIQY
TRBJ1-5 | TRBV5-6 | few | ASSLFGRARNQPQH
TRBJ2-7 | TRBV15 | few | ATSRRDRAPYEQY
TRBJ2-3 | TRBV18 | NA | ASSPFGGPQDTQY
TRBJ2-6 | TRBV7-2 | NA | ASSPRASGANVLT
TRBJ2-1 | TRBV9 | NA | ASSDRMNEQF
TRBJ2-3 | TRBV7-2 | many | ASSFRLAGDTQY
TRBJ2-5 | TRBV7-9 | few | ASSLAGTGETQY
TRBJ2-7 | TRBV7-9 | NA | ASSLVKGGEVEQY
TRBJ2-7 | TRBV5-1 | NA | ASSLWTGSSSSYEQY
TRBJ2-3 | TRBV24-1 | NA | ATSGQVDTQY
TRBJ2-7 | TRBV18 | NA | ASSRAGGPYEQY
TRBJ2-7 | TRBV15 | NA | ATSKTRGGPYEQY
TRBJ2-1 | TRBV4-1 | NA | ASSHLLRGNGGNEQF
TRBJ1-1 | TRBV12-3/TRBV12-4 | few | ASTGDRDGTEAF